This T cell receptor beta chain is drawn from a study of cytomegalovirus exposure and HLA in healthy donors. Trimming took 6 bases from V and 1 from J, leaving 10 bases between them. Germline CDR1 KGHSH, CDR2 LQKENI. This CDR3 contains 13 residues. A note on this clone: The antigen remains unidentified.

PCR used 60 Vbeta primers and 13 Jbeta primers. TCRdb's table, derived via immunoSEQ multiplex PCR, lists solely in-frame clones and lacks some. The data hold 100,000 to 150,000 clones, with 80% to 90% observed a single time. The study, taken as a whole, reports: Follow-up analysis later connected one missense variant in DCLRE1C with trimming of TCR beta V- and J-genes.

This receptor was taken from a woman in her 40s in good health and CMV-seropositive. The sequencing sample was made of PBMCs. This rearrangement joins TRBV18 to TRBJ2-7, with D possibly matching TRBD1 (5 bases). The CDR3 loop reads CASSPTDSYEQYF. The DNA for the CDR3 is TGTGCCAGCTCGCCGACAGATTCCTACGAGCAGTACTTC. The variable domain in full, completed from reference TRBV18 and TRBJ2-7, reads NAGVMQNPRHLVRRRGQEARLRCSPMKGHSHVYWYRQLPEEGLKFMVYLQKENIIDESGMPKERFSAEFPKEGPSILRIQQVVRGDSAAYFCASSPTDSYEQYFGPGTRLTVT.